Following are 30 T cell receptor beta chains from one sample sequenced in a study of cytomegalovirus exposure and HLA in healthy donors. The PCR was carried out with 60 Vbeta primers and 13 Jbeta primers. Only in-frame clones appear in the TCRdb table, and some are missing; sequencing was by immunoSEQ multiplex PCR. The table lists around 230,000 clones, more than 75% of them singletons, with roughly 6% in the top ten. The sequenced sample was PBMCs. All receptors derive from a man aged 40-49 years in good health and CMV-seropositive.

V gene TRBV6-5 combines with J gene TRBJ2-7; 11 bases map to TRBD2. This CDR3 is built from 15 residues. The trim removed 6 bases at V and 10 bases at J, leaving 14 bases unmatched. Germline V CDR1 and CDR2: MNHEY, SVGAGI. CDR3 residues: CASSRGTSGSPGQYF. The CDR3 DNA reads TGTGCCAGCAGCCGCGGGACTAGCGGTTCTCCGGGACAGTACTTC.

This chain connects TRBV11-2 to TRBJ2-7; D is perhaps TRBD2 (5 bases). The CDR3 is 13 residues long. V lost 1 base and J lost 4, with 8 bases in between. The germline V gene has CDR1 SGHAT and CDR2 FQNNGV. The CDR3 sequence is CASSLVTSYEQYF. As DNA, the CDR3 is TGTGCCAGCAGCTTAGTAACTAGTTACGAGCAGTACTTC.

This clone was observed a handful of times. The chain carries TRBV10-1 and TRBJ2-1; 8 nucleotides align to TRBD1. Germline V gene lookup returns CDR1 WNHNN and CDR2 SYGVQD (reference sequence). Trimming at V came to 8 bases and at J to 6 bases, leaving 6 bases not matched to a gene. This CDR3 is built from 13 residues. The CDR3 protein is CASAQGASNEQFF. CDR3 DNA sequence: TGCGCCAGCGCCCAGGGGGCGTCCAATGAGCAGTTCTTC.

This clone appeared a few times. The rearrangement uses TRBV6-5 and TRBJ2-7; 8 bases are a match to TRBD1. The CDR3 sequence is 15 residues long. Trimming cost V 4 bases and J 3 bases; bases outside gene matches: 8. CDR1 MNHEY and CDR2 SVGAGI come from the germline V gene. The CDR3 bases are TGTGCCAGCAGTTCTGCCGCCAGGGGGCTCTACGAGCAGTACTTC. Amino acids: CASSSAARGLYEQYF.

CDR3 bases: TGTGCCTGGAGTGGGGGGGGACTAGCGGGAGTGGATACGCAGTATTTT. Encoded protein: CAWSGGGLAGVDTQYF. The J gene is TRBJ2-3, the V gene TRBV30; TRBD2 matches at 14 bases. Germline values: CDR1 GTSNPN, CDR2 SVGIG (reference sequence). The V gene end was trimmed by 1 base and the J gene end by 6 bases; junction bases not matched to a gene: 6. This CDR3 is built from 16 residues.

The V and J genes are TRBV7-3 and TRBJ2-1; 9 bases fit TRBD1. Germline V gene lookup returns CDR1 SGHTA and CDR2 FQGTGA. The J segment lost 7 bases and the V segment lost 5 bases, leaving 9 bases of the junction unmatched. The CDR3 covers 15 residues. CDR3 protein: CASSPRDRDINEQFF. In DNA form, the CDR3 reads TGTGCCAGCAGCCCCCGGGACAGGGACATAAATGAGCAGTTCTTC.

The V gene is TRBV27, the J gene TRBJ2-4; possibly TRBD1 for D (5 bases). V was cut by 0 bases and J by 8 bases, with 11 bases left in between. CDR1 is MNHEY and CDR2 is SMNVEV in the germline V gene (reference sequence). The CDR3 is made up of 14 amino acids. The CDR3 DNA is TGTGCCAGCAGTTTATCCCTGGGGCGATACATTCAGTACTTC. Its protein product is CASSLSLGRYIQYF.

The CDR3 nucleotides read TGTGCCAGACACCCCCGCTCCTACGAGCAGTACTTC. It is translated as CARHPRSYEQYF. V is TRBV19 and J is TRBJ2-7; D ambiguous. Trimming stripped 9 bases from V and 0 bases from J, with 9 bases between. Germline V gene sequence: CDR1 LNHDA, CDR2 SQIVND (reference sequence). This CDR3 is built from 12 residues. Filled out from reference TRBV19 and TRBJ2-7, the complete variable domain reads DGGITQSPKYLFRKEGQNVTLSCEQNLNHDAMYWYRQDPGQGLRLIYYSQIVNDFQKGDIAEGYSVSREKKESFPLTVTSAQKNPTAFYLCARHPRSYEQYFGPGTRLTVT.

The chain carries TRBV19 and TRBJ1-1, with D unclear. The V gene lost 4 bases and the J gene lost 2 bases, with 11 bases spanning the gap. The V gene's germline CDR1 is LNHDA and CDR2 SQIVND (reference sequence). The CDR3 covers 14 residues. The CDR3 sequence is CASSKYSPNTEAFF. CDR3 DNA: TGTGCCAGTAGTAAATACAGCCCTAACACTGAAGCTTTCTTT. The full variable domain, its missing parts supplied by reference TRBV19 and TRBJ1-1, is DGGITQSPKYLFRKEGQNVTLSCEQNLNHDAMYWYRQDPGQGLRLIYYSQIVNDFQKGDIAEGYSVSREKKESFPLTVTSAQKNPTAFYLCASSKYSPNTEAFFGQGTRLTVV.

The chain couples TRBV5-5 to TRBJ1-5; D is ambiguous. The CDR3 is 14 residues long. CDR1 and CDR2 (germline): SGHKS, YYEKEE (reference sequence). Trimming removed 4 bases at V and 1 base at J, with 9 bases between. CDR3 coding DNA: TGTGCCAGCAGCCGTCGTGAGAGCAATCAGCCCCAGCATTTT. Residues: CASSRRESNQPQHF.

The chain recombines TRBV10-3 with TRBJ1-1; D is perhaps TRBD1 (6 bases). This CDR3 has 16 amino acids. Germline V gene sequence: CDR1 ENHRY, CDR2 SYGVKD. The V end lost 4 bases, the J end lost 0 bases, and 15 bases lay between the germline ends. The CDR3 DNA reads TGTGCCATCAGTGGCCAGGGGACGCACATGAACACTGAAGCTTTCTTT. Translated: CAISGQGTHMNTEAFF.

The gene calls are TRBV5-6 and TRBJ2-5; D is undetermined. The better agreement between TRBJ2-7 and the DNA end casts doubt on the J call. The CDR3 spans 12 residues. The germline CDR1 and CDR2 sequences are SGHDT and YYEEEE. The CDR3 region is CASSLALNEQYF. In DNA, the CDR3 is TGTGCCAGCAGCTTGGCGCTCAACGAGCAGTACTTC.

The rearrangement links TRBV7-3 to TRBJ2-3; 7 nucleotides align to TRBD1. The CDR3 is made up of 16 amino acids. V gave up 2 bases and J gave up 2 bases; unmatched junction bases: 7. CDR1 is SGHTA and CDR2 is FQGTGA in the germline V gene. The CDR3 sequence is CASSLVGRGSTDTQYF. The CDR3 coding sequence is TGTGCCAGCAGCTTAGTGGGCAGGGGGTCCACAGATACGCAGTATTTT.

This chain joins TRBV27 and TRBJ2-7; 8 positions agree with TRBD1. CDR3 size: 12 residues. The germline gives CDR1 MNHEY, CDR2 SMNVEV (reference sequence). The J segment lost 5 bases and the V segment lost 10 bases, leaving 7 bases of the junction unmatched. CDR3 protein: CAIGTGFDEQYF. The CDR3 DNA reads TGTGCCATCGGGACAGGTTTCGACGAGCAGTACTTC.

The chain is built from TRBV18 and TRBJ1-2; no definite D call. This CDR3 has 13 residues. Germline V lookup: CDR1 KGHSH, CDR2 LQKENI. The V end lost 3 bases, the J end lost 3 bases, and 8 bases lay between the germline ends. The CDR3 DNA follows: TGTGCCAGCTCACCCTTGGAGCACTATGGCTACACCTTC. Encoded protein: CASSPLEHYGYTF.

This chain joins TRBV6-1 and TRBJ2-1; 8 bases fit TRBD2. CDR1 is MNHNS and CDR2 is SASEGT in the germline V gene. The CDR3 is made up of 15 amino acids. V shed 1 base, J shed 4 bases, and the junction held 3 bases outside the gene matches. The CDR3 nucleotides read TGTGCCAGCAGTGAAGGCGGGAGGTATTACAATGAGCAGTTCTTC. Translating gives CASSEGGRYYNEQFF.

This clone occurred once. The genes are TRBV5-6 and TRBJ2-1; 13 nucleotides line up with TRBD2. The CDR3 is made up of 16 amino acids. V lost 3 bases to trimming and J lost 1 base; unmatched junction nucleotides: 1. CDR1 SGHDT and CDR2 YYEEEE come from the germline V gene. DNA of the CDR3: TGTGCCAGCAGCTGGACTAGCGGGAGTTCCTACAATGAGCAGTTCTTC. Translated: CASSWTSGSSYNEQFF.

The rearrangement joins TRBV4-1 to TRBJ2-7, with D possibly TRBD2 on 5 matching bases. With 4 bases removed from V and 4 bases from J, the gap between germline ends came to 17 bases. This CDR3 has 15 amino acids. Germline V gene lookup returns CDR1 MGHRA and CDR2 YSYEKL. For the CDR3, the DNA is TGCGCCAGCAGCCCGGGAAGGGATGGGTCTTACGAGCAGTACTTC. Protein sequence: CASSPGRDGSYEQYF.

The genes are TRBV6-4 and TRBJ2-2; 10 bases are shared with TRBD1. The ends lost 9 bases at V and 3 bases at J; junction bases unmatched: 7. The CDR3 has 15 amino acids. CDR1 and CDR2 (germline): MRHNA, SNTAGT. CDR3 protein: CASSTGTGDTGELFF. The DNA of the CDR3 is TGTGCCAGTTCAACCGGGACAGGGGACACCGGGGAGCTGTTTTTT.

V and J are TRBV6-1 and TRBJ1-4; 8 nucleotides agree with TRBD1. The CDR3 sequence is 13 residues long. V lost 7 bases, J lost 10 bases, and 8 bases stayed unmatched. Germline V gives CDR1 MNHNS, CDR2 SASEGT. CDR3 loop: CASNAGTGGKLFF. The CDR3 bases are TGTGCCAGCAACGCCGGGACAGGCGGAAAACTGTTTTTT.

The chain recombines TRBV5-1 with TRBJ2-2; 7 bases fit TRBD1. The germline V gene encodes CDR1 SGHRS and CDR2 YFSETQ. V shed 4 bases, J shed 3 bases, and the junction held 6 bases outside the gene matches. This CDR3 spans 15 amino acids. The CDR3: CASSTSRGHTGELFF. CDR3 nucleotides: TGCGCCAGCAGCACTTCTAGGGGGCACACCGGGGAGCTGTTTTTT.

The chain employs TRBV29-1 and TRBJ1-2, with a tentative D call TRBD1 (5 bases). V gave up 7 bases and J gave up 6 bases, with 18 bases separating them. There are 13 residues in the CDR3. Per the germline V gene, CDR1 is SQVTM and CDR2 is ANQGSEA. The DNA of the CDR3 is TGCAGCGCGGGAGGGACGGGAACTCATGGCTACACCTTC. This codes for CSAGGTGTHGYTF.

The chain employs TRBV7-9 and TRBJ1-1, with a weak D call TRBD1 (5 bases). The germline V gene has CDR1 SEHNR and CDR2 FQNEAQ (reference sequence). CDR3 length equals 13 residues. V was pared by 1 base and J by 7 bases, with 10 bases between. CDR3: CASSLGGLVEAFF. CDR3 nucleotide sequence: TGTGCCAGCAGCTTAGGGGGACTAGTTGAAGCTTTCTTT.

The chain couples TRBV11-1 to TRBJ2-1, with 9 bases identical to TRBD2. The germline V gene encodes CDR1 SGHAT and CDR2 FQDESV (reference sequence). CDR3 length equals 14 residues. The V gene end was trimmed by 3 bases and the J gene end by 6 bases; junction bases not matched to a gene: 3. The CDR3 here is CASSFSSGSNEQFF. The CDR3 nucleotides read TGTGCCAGCAGCTTTAGTAGCGGGAGCAATGAGCAGTTCTTC.

The chain couples TRBV5-8 to TRBJ2-5; TRBD2 agrees at 11 bases. CDR1 is SGHTS and CDR2 is YDEGEE in the germline V gene. Trimming removed 1 base from V and 2 bases from J; junction bases left unmatched: 13. CDR3 length: 19 amino acids. The CDR3 DNA reads as TGTGCCAGCAGCTTGTGGTGGACTAGCGGGTCCTACTTTCAAGAGACCCAGTACTTC. This gives the protein CASSLWWTSGSYFQETQYF.

The genes are TRBV25-1 and TRBJ1-1; TRBD1 matches at 9 bases. The germline V gene has CDR1 MGHDK and CDR2 SYGVNS. V lost 5 bases to trimming and J lost 4 bases; unmatched junction nucleotides: 11. This CDR3 spans 16 amino acids. The CDR3 DNA sequence: TGTGCCAGCAGTCCCCGGCGGACAGGGGCCGGCACTGAAGCTTTCTTT. Its translation is CASSPRRTGAGTEAFF.

The rearrangement uses TRBV7-3 and TRBJ2-1; 14 bases match TRBD2. This CDR3 is built from 17 residues. Germline CDR1 and CDR2: SGHTA and FQGTGA. Trimming at V came to 2 bases and at J to 6 bases, leaving 6 bases not matched to a gene. In DNA form, the CDR3 reads TGTGCCAGCAGCTTACTCGGGACTAGCGGGAGCTTCAATGAGCAGTTCTTC. This sequence encodes CASSLLGTSGSFNEQFF.

The chain joins TRBV19 to TRBJ1-1; D gene uncertain. This CDR3 is built from 13 residues. Trimming stripped 6 bases from V and 0 bases from J, with 8 bases between. CDR1 LNHDA and CDR2 SQIVND come from the germline V gene (reference sequence). This chain's CDR3 is CASRSLMNTEAFF. For the CDR3, the DNA is TGTGCCAGTAGATCCCTTATGAACACTGAAGCTTTCTTT.

The chain is built from TRBV19 and TRBJ2-3, with TRBD1 matching 9 bases. The germline gives CDR1 LNHDA, CDR2 SQIVND (reference sequence). The length of the CDR3 is 16 residues. J gave up 4 bases and V 8 bases, and 13 bases lay outside the gene matches. The DNA for the CDR3 is TGTGCCAGTCGGAGTGGCGGGACAGGGATCCCAGATACGCAGTATTTT. Translated, it gives CASRSGGTGIPDTQYF.

The V call is TRBV6-5, the J call TRBJ2-1; D perhaps matches TRBD2 (5 bases). CDR1 is MNHEY, CDR2 SVGAGI, per germline. The CDR3 covers 13 residues. Trimming took 6 bases from V and 9 from J, leaving 15 bases between them. DNA of the CDR3: TGTGCCAGCAGCGCTGACCGAGAGGGTGAGCAGTTCTTC. It is translated as CASSADREGEQFF.